Given below is one TCR beta chain in context. The antigen remains unidentified. The entry originates in a study of glioma-infiltrating T cells. The study's findings and limits: Non-neoplastic patients had below-expected tissue-blood divergence, while all gliomas exceeded expectation. Tissue and blood shared very few CDR3 sequences.

V shed 0 bases and J 4 bases; nucleotides not matched to a gene: 6. The CDR3 sequence is 15 residues long. Germline values: CDR1 MNHEY, CDR2 SMNVEV (reference sequence). Using RNA template, CDR3s of TCR alpha and beta were amplified with iRepertoire arm-PCR. Tissue mRNA or PBMC total RNA, roughly 100-400 ng, went into one-step reverse transcription and amplification. MiXCR, run by TCRdb on the multiplex PCR reads, gives a single entry per CDR3 protein. The table lists about 190,000 distinct CDR3 sequences, more than 30% of them singletons. The sequence was obtained from a human donor with low-grade glioma or glioblastoma, undergoing nonglioma brain surgery, or in good health (not recorded which). Sequenced sample: glioma tissue, nonneoplastic brain tissue, or PBMCs (not recorded which). The chain combines TRBV27 with TRBJ2-7, with TRBD2 matching over 7 bases. The CDR3 DNA follows: TGTGCCAGCAGTTTATCCTTAGGTAGCGGGTACGAGCAGTACTTC. It translates to CASSLSLGSGYEQYF.